This T cell receptor (beta chain) was observed in a study of STAT5B mutations in CD4+ large granular lymphocyte leukemia. As for the study in general: Healthy donors showed HLA-associated enrichment of the CDR3 'QG' motif.

The CDR3 loop spans 14 amino acids. Trimming took 1 base from V and 10 from J, leaving 14 bases between them. Looked up from germline, CDR1 is SSHAT and CDR2 is FNYEAQ (reference sequence). Worth noting for this clone: What it binds is not known.

Profiling relied on immunoSEQ multiplex PCR, and the TCRdb table lists in-frame clones only, not all of them. The sample shows roughly 30,000 clones, under 85% of them seen only once. General study results and limits: Top patient clones used TRBV06 genes more often: 8/27 versus 2/35 in controls.

The clonotype was recovered from a human donor in good health. Specimen: CD4+ T cells from blood buffy coats. The rearrangement joins TRBV7-7 to TRBJ2-1; D might be TRBD1 (6 bases). This chain's CDR3 is CASSLDQGSKEQFF. CDR3 DNA sequence: TGTGCCAGCAGCTTAGATCAGGGGTCGAAAGAGCAGTTCTTC.